This TCR beta chain was observed in a study of blood T cell repertoires in COVID-19. About the research overall: T cells, B-cell-depleted T cells, or PBMCs provided the cDNA or gDNA that served as material.

Residents of 24 US areas, aged about 18 to 89 years, made up the participants. Cohorts were based on clinical histories the participants reported. V lost 5 bases, J lost 6 bases, and 7 bases stayed unmatched. CDR1 and CDR2 from the germline V gene are LNHDA and SQIVND (reference sequence). This CDR3 comprises 14 residues. Per the original data handling: From reference gene primer amplification, estimates of nucleated cell counts were derived. Libraries were prepared by immunoSEQ multiplex PCR; TCRdb keeps only in-frame clonotypes and omits some of them. That table is the source of V, J and clone size, and D and trimming were worked out from the DNA. The table lists 250,000 or so clones, about 90% of them singletons.

The clonotype comes from a human donor in a cohort exposed to, infected with or recovered from COVID-19 (not recorded which). The donor label of this sample is uncertain. The rearrangement links TRBV19 to TRBJ2-7, with 10 bases that match TRBD1. Sequencing input: PBMCs or T cells enriched from blood (not recorded which). CDR3 nucleotide sequence: TGTGCCAGTAGTCTGACAGGGGGCCTTCGCGAGCAGTACTTC. It is translated as CASSLTGGLREQYF.